The present T cell receptor (beta chain) was sequenced within a study of human versus mouse CDR3 diversity and MHC coevolution. Looking at the study overall: Valid reads per sample ranged from roughly 5.5 x 10^6 to 1.7 x 10^7. Study outcomes and limitations: Human CDR3s averaged more deletions and insertions than mouse CDR3s. The lowest clonal inequality scores came from two of three human donors.

Sorting isolated naive CD4 T cells lacking CD45RO and expressing CD62L. Sequencing was performed with immunoSEQ multiplex PCR; in TCRdb, only in-frame clones are kept and a portion is missing. The sample holds some 80,000 clones, 85% to 95% seen once. Points on this clone: Its antigen is not known.

The germline V gene has CDR1 SGHRS and CDR2 YFSETQ. The CDR3 consists of 16 residues. The J segment lost 6 bases and the V segment lost 0 bases, leaving 11 bases of the junction unmatched. The clonotype was recovered from a person aged 25 to 75 in good health. Sequencing was done on a sample of naive CD4+ T cells from blood. Noted subset: CD45RO-negative CD62L-positive naive CD4 T cells. The V and J genes are TRBV5-1 and TRBJ2-7; 8 bases agree with TRBD2. The CDR3 is CASSLAVTSVSGEQYF. Here the CDR3 DNA reads TGCGCCAGCAGCTTGGCCGTGACTAGCGTATCGGGCGAGCAGTACTTC.